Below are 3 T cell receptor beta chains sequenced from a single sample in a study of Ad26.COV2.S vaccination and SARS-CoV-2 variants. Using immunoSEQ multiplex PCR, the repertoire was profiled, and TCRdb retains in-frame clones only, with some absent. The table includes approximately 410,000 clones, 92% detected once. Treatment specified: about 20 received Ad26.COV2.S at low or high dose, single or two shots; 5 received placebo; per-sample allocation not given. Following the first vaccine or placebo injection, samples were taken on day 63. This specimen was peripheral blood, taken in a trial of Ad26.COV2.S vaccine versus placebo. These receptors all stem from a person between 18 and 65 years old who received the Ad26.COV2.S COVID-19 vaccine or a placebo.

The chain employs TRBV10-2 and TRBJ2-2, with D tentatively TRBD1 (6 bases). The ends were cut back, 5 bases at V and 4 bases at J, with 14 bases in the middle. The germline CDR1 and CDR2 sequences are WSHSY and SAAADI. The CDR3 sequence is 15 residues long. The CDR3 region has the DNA TGCGCCAGCAGTCATAGACAGGTCCTCACCGGGGAGCTGTTTTTT. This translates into CASSHRQVLTGELFF.

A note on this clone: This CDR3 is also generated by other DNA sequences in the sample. The CDR3 protein is CASSLSALNTEAFF. DNA of the CDR3: TGCGCCAGCAGCTTGAGTGCTCTGAACACTGAAGCTTTCTTT. The V and J genes are TRBV5-1 and TRBJ1-1; D is ambiguous. Germline CDR1 and CDR2: SGHRS and YFSETQ. Trimming cost V 1 base and J 0 bases, with 7 bases left between them. The CDR3 runs to 14 residues.

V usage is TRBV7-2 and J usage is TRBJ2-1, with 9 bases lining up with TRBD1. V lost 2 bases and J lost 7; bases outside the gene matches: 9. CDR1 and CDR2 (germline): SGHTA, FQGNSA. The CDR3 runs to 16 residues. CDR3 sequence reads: CASSLRTGEGNNEQFF. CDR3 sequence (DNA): TGTGCCAGCAGCTTAAGGACAGGGGAGGGGAATAATGAGCAGTTCTTC.